These T cell receptor beta chains were read from a single sample in a study of identical twins. A single record per CDR3 protein comes from TCRdb applying MiXCR to the 5' RACE reads. The sample holds approximately 300,000 distinct CDR3 sequences, roughly 9.8% seen once. These same records also appear under a second study, on yellow fever vaccine responses in identical twins.

Sequencing was performed on CD8+ T cells sorted from blood. These receptors all stem from a young woman in good health. CDR3s include the opening cysteine and the closing phenylalanine or tryptophan.

V: TRBV19; J: TRBJ2-7; CDR3: CASSIGVLGIYEQYF
V: TRBV7-9; J: TRBJ2-2; CDR3: CASSPQWVELTGELFF
V: TRBV12-3/TRBV12-4; J: TRBJ2-1; CDR3: CASSTGGWIEQFF
V: TRBV4-1; J: TRBJ2-2; CDR3: CASSLHPEAGELFF
V: TRBV5-5; J: TRBJ2-7; CDR3: CASSPRAGLYEQYF
V: TRBV7-3; J: TRBJ2-1; CDR3: CASRPGQGDNEQFF
V: TRBV25-1; J: TRBJ2-3; CDR3: CASSEGTGGSFSTDTQYF
V: TRBV4-3; J: TRBJ2-7; CDR3: CASSQDRDGTYEQYF
V: TRBV19; J: TRBJ2-7; CDR3: CASSIYRDNTYEQYF
V: TRBV18; J: TRBJ1-4; CDR3: CASSPGGGGEKLFF
V: TRBV2; J: TRBJ2-1; CDR3: CASRGADLYSEQFF
V: TRBV7-9; J: TRBJ2-4; CDR3: CASSQTGSDGKNIQYF
V: TRBV30; J: TRBJ2-2; CDR3: CAWSGGTGELFF
V: TRBV4-1; J: TRBJ2-7; CDR3: CASSQDEGDYEQYF
V: TRBV10-3; J: TRBJ2-7; CDR3: CAISEGIPTFAYEQYF
V: TRBV4-1; J: TRBJ1-2; CDR3: CASSQAIRVAYGYTF
V: TRBV12-3/TRBV12-4; J: TRBJ2-1; CDR3: CASSSTLGLAPNEQFF
V: TRBV20-1; J: TRBJ2-1; CDR3: CSARPVSYNEQFF
V: TRBV20-1; J: TRBJ2-7; CDR3: CSAAGDPTIYEQYF
V: TRBV29-1; J: TRBJ2-7; CDR3: CSVVLAGGGYEQYF
V: TRBV29-1; J: TRBJ2-2; CDR3: CSGLRPDTGELFF
V: TRBV2; J: TRBJ2-7; CDR3: CASMLQGYEQYF